This T cell receptor beta chain appears in the sequencing data of a study of blood T cell repertoires in COVID-19. Study details: Samples taken during acute and convalescent COVID-19 were collected in the United States, Italy and Spain. The analysed material was cDNA or gDNA that came from T cells, B-cell-depleted T cells, or PBMCs.

Produced via immunoSEQ multiplex PCR; TCRdb's table is partial and in-frame only. The sample lists some 150,000 clones, around 89% seen once, with approximately 10% in the top ten. The germline V and J ends were trimmed by 9 bases and 0 bases, with 14 bases remaining between them. Germline V gene lookup returns CDR1 LNHDA and CDR2 SQIVND (reference sequence). CDR3 size: 14 residues. This rearrangement joins TRBV19 to TRBJ1-2, with D hard to call. The TCR was taken from a woman of 80 years or more with acute or convalescent COVID-19. The sample consisted of peripheral blood. This CDR3 is CASARVLSNYGYTF. DNA for the CDR3: TGTGCCAGCGCCCGGGTCCTTTCTAACTATGGCTACACCTTC.